This is a list of T cell receptor beta chains from one sample in a study of identical twins. TCRdb independently ran MiXCR on the 5' RACE reads; one entry per CDR3 protein. The data show 690,000 or so distinct CDR3 sequences, 8.6% seen once. These records were also assigned to another study, of yellow fever vaccine responses in identical twins.

Sequenced material: PBMCs. The receptors stem from a woman in her late teens or twenties in good health. The CDR3 runs from the conserved cysteine through the conserved F or W. Size is omitted from some rows. Given values are once, few, many or a class for expanded clones.

clone_size,j_call,v_call,cdr3_aa
NA,TRBJ1-4,TRBV5-6,CASSFRGTGEKLFF
few,TRBJ2-5,TRBV7-9,CASSLATTIQETQYF
NA,TRBJ2-2,TRBV3-1,CASSQEGGDGELFF
many,TRBJ2-7,TRBV5-1,CASSLEENGGLDEQYF
many,TRBJ2-5,TRBV29-1,CSVADYTETQYF
many,TRBJ1-1,TRBV4-3,CASSQNEDRNTEAFF
many,TRBJ1-2,TRBV6-5,CASSYRTSGGYTF
NA,TRBJ2-7,TRBV12-3/TRBV12-4,CASRRTGVPSYEQYF
NA,TRBJ1-1,TRBV28,CASSLYKGNTEAFF
NA,TRBJ2-5,TRBV5-1,CASSWRTSGMETQYF
NA,TRBJ2-5,TRBV5-7,CASSPRRLGGYQETQYF
many,TRBJ2-7,TRBV7-2,CASSSGQSYEQYF
few,TRBJ2-2,TRBV6-1,CASSRRAHTGELFF
NA,TRBJ2-6,TRBV12-3/TRBV12-4,CATTDRTTSGANVLTF
few,TRBJ2-7,TRBV20-1,CSARDSAGAMAYEQYF
many,TRBJ2-7,TRBV7-9,CASSLGGHSSYEQYF
NA,TRBJ1-6,TRBV3-1,CASSQTGQGALRYRSPLHF